The 28 T cell receptor beta chains given below trace back to one sample, sequenced in a study of blood T cell repertoires in COVID-19. Produced via immunoSEQ multiplex PCR; TCRdb's table is partial and in-frame only. The data contain 330,000 or so clones, roughly 87% of them singletons. Sequenced material: peripheral blood. Receptors originate from a man aged 25 to 40 with COVID-19, enrolled during active disease.

A note on this clone: A much larger clone sits a single nucleotide away, making a read error possible. The chain joins TRBV2 to TRBJ2-3; D might be TRBD2 (6 bases). Germline-derived CDR1 and CDR2 are SNHLY and FYNNEI. This CDR3 comprises 12 residues. Trimming left V 5 bases short and J 4 bases short, with 7 bases between. CDR3: CASSRLADTQYF. CDR3 nucleotides: TGTGCCAGCAGTCGACTAGCAGATACGCAGTATTTT. The full variable domain, in which reference TRBV2 and TRBJ2-3 provide the parts outside the CDR3, is EPEVTQTPSHQVTQMGQEVILRCVPISNHLYFYWYRQILGQKVEFLVSFYNNEISEKSEIFDDQFSVERPDGSNFTLKIRSTKLEDSAMYFCASSRLADTQYFGPGTRLTVL.

V usage is TRBV7-9 and J usage is TRBJ1-2; 7 bases line up with TRBD1. V was clipped by 4 bases and J by 0 bases; unmatched bases: 5. Germline V lookup: CDR1 SEHNR, CDR2 FQNEAQ (reference sequence). The CDR3 extends over 15 amino acids. The CDR3 DNA follows: TGTGCCAGCAGCTCCTACAGGGGCCCTAACTATGGCTACACCTTC. Translation: CASSSYRGPNYGYTF.

This clone was seen only a few times. The rearrangement links TRBV12-5 to TRBJ1-2; weak D call: TRBD1 (5 bases). V was clipped by 2 bases and J by 5 bases, with 12 bases between them. Looked up from germline, CDR1 is LGHNT and CDR2 is FRNRAP. CDR3 length: 14 amino acids. The CDR3 sequence: CASGLSAGPYGYTF. The CDR3 bases are TGTGCTAGTGGTTTGTCGGCAGGGCCTTATGGCTACACCTTC.

The rearrangement joins TRBV11-3 to TRBJ2-1; D is possibly TRBD2 (6 bases). V dropped 0 bases and J dropped 2 bases, with 11 bases sitting between them. CDR3 length equals 16 residues. The germline gives CDR1 SGHNT, CDR2 YENEEA. The DNA of the CDR3 is TGTGCCAGCAGCTTAGACGGGGGTGCAGCCTACAATGAGCAGTTCTTC. Translated: CASSLDGGAAYNEQFF.

The rearrangement links TRBV2 to TRBJ2-7; 11 bases match TRBD1. Germline CDR1 reads SNHLY; CDR2 reads FYNNEI. The CDR3 runs to 13 residues. J gave up 5 bases and V 10 bases, and 7 bases lay outside the gene matches. As DNA, the CDR3 is TGTGCCAAGGAAGGGGGACAGGGGGACGAGCAGTACTTC. Protein sequence: CAKEGGQGDEQYF.

The chain is built from TRBV28 and TRBJ1-6; D might be TRBD1 (6 bases). Looked up from germline, CDR1 is MDHEN and CDR2 is SYDVKM. Between the trimmed V and J ends, which lost 6 bases and 4 bases, there was a span of 13 bases. The CDR3 consists of 15 residues. CDR3 sequence (DNA): TGTGCCAGCAGCCGGGAGGGGGGGTATAATTCACCCCTCCACTTT. It is translated as CASSREGGYNSPLHF. The full variable domain, completed using reference TRBV28 and TRBJ1-6, is DVKVTQSSRYLVKRTGEKVFLECVQDMDHENMFWYRQDPGLGLRLIYFSYDVKMKEKGDIPEGYSVSREKKERFSLILESASTNQTSMYLCASSREGGYNSPLHFGNGTRLTVT.

V and J are TRBV27 and TRBJ1-6; perhaps TRBD1 as D (6 bases). Germline V gene lookup returns CDR1 MNHEY and CDR2 SMNVEV (reference sequence). There are 15 residues in the CDR3. V was trimmed by 6 bases and J by 7 bases, leaving 16 bases between them. CDR3 coding DNA: TGTGCCAGCAGACAGTTACAGGGATCGAATTCACCCCTCCACTTT. This translates into CASRQLQGSNSPLHF.

V is TRBV19 and J is TRBJ1-2, with D unresolved. This CDR3 is built from 14 residues. V was pared by 3 bases and J by 2 bases, with 10 bases between. Germline CDR1 reads LNHDA; CDR2 reads SQIVND (reference sequence). DNA of the CDR3: TGTGCCAGTAGTATGTGGCAGACAAACTATGGCTACACCTTC. This codes for CASSMWQTNYGYTF.

The chain joins TRBV10-3 to TRBJ2-3; TRBD2 aligns across 11 bases. With V trimmed by 2 bases and J by 6 bases, 19 bases remained unmatched. The CDR3 is 20 amino acids. CDR1 and CDR2 (germline): ENHRY, SYGVKD. The CDR3 reads CAISEARPFSGRAGEDTQYF. The DNA of the CDR3 is TGTGCCATCAGTGAGGCTCGGCCGTTTAGCGGGAGGGCGGGAGAGGATACGCAGTATTTT.

The chain uses TRBV19 and TRBJ2-5; a possible D gene is TRBD1 (6 bases). Germline CDR1 reads LNHDA; CDR2 reads SQIVND (reference sequence). Trimming cost V 3 bases and J 5 bases, with 13 bases left between them. CDR3 length: 14 residues. CDR3 in amino acids: CASSISRTAETQYF. The DNA of the CDR3 is TGTGCCAGTAGTATTAGTAGGACAGCTGAGACCCAGTACTTC.

This clone was found a few times. The chain employs TRBV19 and TRBJ2-7; D is unresolved. The CDR3 runs 12 residues. Germline V gene data show CDR1 as LNHDA and CDR2 as SQIVND (reference sequence). The ends were cut back, 5 bases at V and 2 bases at J, with 7 bases in the middle. This CDR3 is CASSPTAYEQYF. The CDR3, as DNA: TGTGCCAGTAGTCCTACCGCCTACGAGCAGTACTTC.

This CDR3 reads CATSRDPSGNTIYF. The DNA of the CDR3 is TGTGCCACCAGCAGAGATCCTTCTGGAAACACCATATATTTT. V is TRBV15 and J is TRBJ1-3, with unresolved D. V lost 0 bases and J 1 base, leaving 4 bases between the germline ends. Germline values: CDR1 LNHNV, CDR2 YYDKDF (reference sequence). CDR3 length: 14 amino acids. Full variable domain (missing parts from reference TRBV15 and TRBJ1-3): DAMVIQNPRYQVTQFGKPVTLSCSQTLNHNVMYWYQQKSSQAPKLLFHYYDKDFNNEADTPDNFQSRRPNTSFCFLDIRSPGLGDTAMYLCATSRDPSGNTIYFGEGSWLTVV.

This clone was counted ten times or more. The chain links TRBV4-3 to TRBJ2-2, with D possibly being TRBD2 (7 bases). Germline assignment: CDR1 LGHNA and CDR2 YSLEER. Trimming removed 1 base at V and 7 bases at J, with 16 bases between. CDR3 size: 16 residues. The CDR3 DNA reads TGCGCCAGCAGCCAAGTTGGGGGGGCTAGGAACGGGGAGCTGTTTTTT. Residues: CASSQVGGARNGELFF.

This clone was detected once. The chain has TRBV13 and TRBJ2-1, with 8 nucleotides matching TRBD2. Germline V lookup: CDR1 PRHDT, CDR2 FYEKMQ (reference sequence). This CDR3 contains 20 residues. After removal of 1 base from V and 0 bases from J, the junction contained 14 bases not matched to a gene. CDR3 in DNA: TGTGCCAGCAGCTTAGCTCGGGAGGGCCGTTCCCTCCCCTCCTACAATGAGCAGTTCTTC. Its translation is CASSLAREGRSLPSYNEQFF.

CDR3 nucleotides: TGTGCCAGCAGTCAACAGGGGAAGGGCACTGAAGCTTTCTTT. Translated: CASSQQGKGTEAFF. The rearrangement joins TRBV6-6 to TRBJ1-1; 7 bases line up with TRBD1. The V gene's germline CDR1 is MNHNY and CDR2 SVGAGI (reference sequence). V was clipped by 5 bases and J by 4 bases; unmatched bases: 7. The CDR3 sequence is 14 residues long.

This sequence joins TRBV9 and TRBJ2-1; tentatively, D is TRBD2 (5 bases). This CDR3 has 13 amino acids. The V and J ends lost 4 bases and 10 bases respectively, with 15 bases between them. Germline V CDR1 and CDR2: SGDLS, YYNGEE. The CDR3 spells CASSPQIGGEQFF. The DNA for the CDR3 is TGTGCCAGCAGCCCTCAGATAGGCGGGGAGCAGTTCTTC.

The CDR3 DNA is TGTGCCAGCAGCCGCGGGGGGTCCTCGTACCAAGAGACCCAGTACTTC. Amino acids: CASSRGGSSYQETQYF. V is TRBV11-2 and J is TRBJ2-5; 8 bases line up with TRBD2. Trimming cost V 5 bases and J 0 bases; bases outside gene matches: 8. CDR3 size: 16 residues. Germline lookup yields CDR1 SGHAT and CDR2 FQNNGV.

The rearrangement uses TRBV24-1 and TRBJ2-7, with 7 bases that match TRBD2. V shed 4 bases, J shed 5 bases, and the junction held 7 bases outside the gene matches. Germline V gene sequence: CDR1 KGHDR, CDR2 SFDVKD. The CDR3 extends over 14 amino acids. The CDR3: CATSEVAGGDEQYF. CDR3 bases: TGTGCCACCAGTGAAGTAGCGGGCGGCGACGAGCAGTACTTC.

In its sample, this clone was seen a few times. The chain employs TRBV29-1 and TRBJ2-3; D is unclear. Germline values: CDR1 SQVTM, CDR2 ANQGSEA. The CDR3 has 16 amino acids. V shed 0 bases and J shed 4 bases, with 17 bases lying between them. The CDR3 region has the DNA TGCAGCGTTGAAGATCTTGGAGTTTTCGGCGCAGATACGCAGTATTTT. Amino acid sequence: CSVEDLGVFGADTQYF.

V gene TRBV27 combines with J gene TRBJ2-2; 14 nucleotides match TRBD2. V shed 7 bases and J 2 bases; nucleotides not matched to a gene: 18. CDR3 length: 21 amino acids. The V gene's germline CDR1 is MNHEY and CDR2 SMNVEV (reference sequence). The CDR3 loop reads CASTLRTSGGLARKNTGELFF. The DNA for the CDR3 is TGTGCCAGCACCCTACGGACTAGCGGGGGGCTCGCACGAAAAAACACCGGGGAGCTGTTTTTT.

This chain uses TRBV14 with TRBJ1-2; D gene ambiguous. The V gene's germline CDR1 is SGHDN and CDR2 FVKESK. V was pared by 0 bases and J by 2 bases, with 10 bases between. There are 15 residues in the CDR3. The CDR3, as DNA: TGTGCCAGCAGCCAAGATGTGGGAGCCAACTATGGCTACACCTTC. It codes for CASSQDVGANYGYTF.

The chain combines TRBV7-6 with TRBJ2-2, with D possibly being TRBD1 (5 bases). V was shortened by 2 bases and J by 0 bases, with 10 bases between the two germline ends. The germline V gene encodes CDR1 SGHVS and CDR2 FNYEAQ. This CDR3 region has 16 residues. The CDR3 coding sequence is TGTGCCAGCAGCTTATTGGGGCCCCCGAACACCGGGGAGCTGTTTTTT. Protein: CASSLLGPPNTGELFF.

The rearrangement joins TRBV28 to TRBJ2-2; a weak D match, TRBD2 (6 bases). V gave up 4 bases and J gave up 7 bases, with 16 bases separating them. The CDR3 consists of 15 residues. Germline V gene data show CDR1 as MDHEN and CDR2 as SYDVKM. CDR3 DNA sequence: TGTGCCAGCAGTTACCGATTGGGGGGTGGCGGGGAGCTGTTTTTT. Amino acid sequence: CASSYRLGGGGELFF.

The gene calls are TRBV2 and TRBJ1-2, with 7 bases identical to TRBD1. The CDR3 spans 12 residues. Germline V gene sequence: CDR1 SNHLY, CDR2 FYNNEI. Trimming removed 6 bases from V and 4 bases from J; junction bases left unmatched: 2. The CDR3 sequence is CASRTGIYGYTF. The CDR3 DNA sequence: TGTGCCAGCAGGACAGGGATCTATGGCTACACCTTC.

The gene calls are TRBV7-3 and TRBJ2-1; D is possibly TRBD1 (7 bases). V lost 5 bases, J lost 6 bases, and 23 bases lay in between. The length of the CDR3 is 17 residues. CDR1 and CDR2 (germline): SGHTA, FQGTGA. The CDR3 loop is CASSPRQGKGGGNEQFF. The DNA for the CDR3 is TGTGCCAGCAGCCCGAGACAGGGTAAAGGGGGAGGCAATGAGCAGTTCTTC.

The gene calls are TRBV29-1 and TRBJ2-1; D remains ambiguous. CDR1 is SQVTM, CDR2 ANQGSEA, per germline. This CDR3 comprises 12 residues. Trimming left V 7 bases short and J 5 bases short, with 12 bases between. CDR3 protein: CSGGESNNEQFF. The CDR3 DNA is TGCAGCGGAGGAGAGTCGAACAATGAGCAGTTCTTC.

The V and J genes are TRBV3-1 (or the pseudogene TRBV3-2) and TRBJ2-1; possible D gene TRBD2, 5 bases. The V gene lost 0 bases and the J gene lost 0 bases, with 18 bases spanning the gap. Germline lookup yields CDR1 LGHDT and CDR2 YNNKEL (reference sequence). The length of the CDR3 is 19 residues. The CDR3 region has the DNA TGTGCCAGCAGCCAAGAGCACGCGAGCGGTGCAACCTCCTACAATGAGCAGTTCTTC. It encodes CASSQEHASGATSYNEQFF.

The chain uses TRBV4-2 and TRBJ1-4, with unresolved D. The CDR3 runs to 14 residues. Per the germline V gene, CDR1 is LGHNA and CDR2 is YNFKEQ. Trimming stripped 0 bases from V and 3 bases from J, with 5 bases between. The CDR3 DNA reads TGTGCCAGCAGCCAAGAGGAGGCTAATGAAAAACTGTTTTTT. It specifies CASSQEEANEKLFF.